What follows are 24 T cell receptor beta chains derived from one specimen sequenced in a study of blood T cell repertoires in COVID-19. The data were produced by immunoSEQ multiplex PCR, yet TCRdb's version contains in-frame clones alone and is incomplete. The data contain some 270,000 clones, roughly nine tenths of them singletons. Sample: peripheral blood. The receptors come from a man in his fifties or sixties with acute or convalescent COVID-19.

CDR3 region: CASRVGGGNSPLHF. CDR3 DNA sequence: TGTGCCAGCAGGGTCGGGGGGGGAAATTCACCCCTCCACTTT. The chain joins TRBV6-5 to TRBJ1-6, with a weak D call TRBD1 (5 bases). V was trimmed by 6 bases and J by 7 bases, leaving 13 bases between them. This CDR3 spans 14 amino acids. Germline V gene sequence: CDR1 MNHEY, CDR2 SVGAGI.

The chain combines TRBV27 with TRBJ2-1; 11 bases agree with TRBD2. V lost 4 bases and J lost 4; bases outside the gene matches: 6. This CDR3 comprises 16 residues. The germline gives CDR1 MNHEY, CDR2 SMNVEV (reference sequence). CDR3 loop: CASSSPTSGVYNEQFF. The CDR3 DNA follows: TGTGCCAGCAGTTCGCCGACTAGCGGGGTTTACAATGAGCAGTTCTTC.

The J gene is TRBJ2-5, the V gene TRBV5-1; no clear D gene. Trimming took off 1 base at V and 3 bases at J, with 7 bases between the two ends. Germline V gene sequence: CDR1 SGHRS, CDR2 YFSETQ. The CDR3 consists of 13 residues. In DNA, the CDR3 is TGCGCCAGCAGCTTGTACCTAGAAGAGACCCAGTACTTC. Protein: CASSLYLEETQYF.

The rearrangement uses TRBV15 and TRBJ1-2; TRBD1 is a possible D gene (5 bases). Trimming left V 0 bases short and J 9 bases short, with 17 bases between. The CDR3 runs to 15 residues. Germline assignment: CDR1 LNHNV and CDR2 YYDKDF (reference sequence). This CDR3 is CATSRDSGGTMSYTF. CDR3 sequence (DNA): TGTGCCACCAGCAGAGACTCGGGCGGGACGATGAGCTACACCTTC.

V is TRBV9 and J is TRBJ2-1; tentatively, D is TRBD2 (5 bases). This CDR3 comprises 13 residues. The germline V gene has CDR1 SGDLS and CDR2 YYNGEE. Trimming removed 2 bases at V and 9 bases at J, with 12 bases between. The DNA of the CDR3 is TGTGCCAGCAGCGTCCTCGGGGATAGTGAGCAGTTCTTC. Translated, it gives CASSVLGDSEQFF.

This clone has just one count. The rearrangement links TRBV11-2 to TRBJ2-1; 7 positions match TRBD2. V was clipped by 5 bases and J by 4 bases; unmatched bases: 8. Looked up from germline, CDR1 is SGHAT and CDR2 is FQNNGV. CDR3 length equals 15 residues. This chain's CDR3 is CASSTQLASYNEQFF. The CDR3 nucleotides read TGTGCCAGCAGCACCCAACTAGCGTCATACAATGAGCAGTTCTTC.

The J gene is TRBJ1-1, the V gene TRBV7-8, with 7 positions matching TRBD1. V shed 4 bases, J shed 3 bases, and the junction held 8 bases outside the gene matches. Per germline, CDR1 SGHVS and CDR2 FQNEAQ. CDR3 length: 15 amino acids. CDR3 bases: TGTGCCAGCAGCTCACAGGGGCATGCGGACACTGAAGCTTTCTTT. This gives the protein CASSSQGHADTEAFF.

The rearrangement joins TRBV2 to TRBJ1-1; D not resolved. Germline V gene lookup returns CDR1 SNHLY and CDR2 FYNNEI. This CDR3 region has 13 residues. Trimming took off 2 bases at V and 6 bases at J, with 10 bases between the two ends. The CDR3 DNA reads as TGTGCCAGCAGTGAAATGGAGATGGCTGAAGCTTTCTTT. Amino acids: CASSEMEMAEAFF. Full variable domain (missing parts from reference TRBV2 and TRBJ1-1): EPEVTQTPSHQVTQMGQEVILRCVPISNHLYFYWYRQILGQKVEFLVSFYNNEISEKSEIFDDQFSVERPDGSNFTLKIRSTKLEDSAMYFCASSEMEMAEAFFGQGTRLTVV.

The CDR3 region has the DNA TGTGCCAGCGCGGGGGGGTACGAGCAGTACTTC. Translating it yields CASAGGYEQYF. This sequence joins TRBV27 and TRBJ2-7; TRBD2 matches at 9 bases. In germline, CDR1 is MNHEY, CDR2 SMNVEV (reference sequence). J was trimmed by 4 bases and V by 8 bases; bases with no gene match: 0. The CDR3 spans 11 residues.

The CDR3 reads CASSKGTGRAFF. The CDR3 bases are TGTGCCAGCAGCAAAGGGACAGGGAGAGCTTTCTTT. This rearrangement joins TRBV12-3 or TRBV12-4 to TRBJ1-1; 9 nucleotides line up with TRBD1. Trimming at V came to 6 bases and at J to 10 bases, leaving 6 bases not matched to a gene. CDR3 length: 12 amino acids.

The chain has TRBV7-3 and TRBJ1-6, with 7 nucleotides matching TRBD1. Germline lookup yields CDR1 SGHTA and CDR2 FQGTGA. CDR3 length: 13 residues. With 5 bases clipped from V and 5 bases from J, the junction kept 0 bases outside the gene matches. CDR3 nucleotide sequence: TGTGCCAGCAGCGGACAGGATAATTCACCCCTCCACTTT. Translation: CASSGQDNSPLHF. Looking up the rest from reference TRBV7-3 and TRBJ1-6 gives the full variable domain: GAGVSQTPSNKVTEKGKYVELRCDPISGHTALYWYRQSLGQGPEFLIYFQGTGAADDSGLPNDRFFAVRPEGSVSTLKIQRTERGDSAVYLCASSGQDNSPLHFGNGTRLTVT.

The rearrangement joins TRBV5-1 to TRBJ2-3; 12 bases align to TRBD2. The CDR3 covers 16 residues. CDR1 SGHRS and CDR2 YFSETQ come from the germline V gene. V shed 4 bases, J shed 9 bases, and the junction held 12 bases outside the gene matches. The CDR3 DNA is TGCGCCAGCAGCGGATCTAGCGGGGGGGGCCCGAGAACGCAGTATTTT. Its translation: CASSGSSGGGPRTQYF.

This chain's CDR3 is CASSQSTGGRRAFF. In nucleotides, the CDR3 is TGTGCCAGCAGCCAAAGTACAGGGGGCCGGCGGGCTTTCTTT. V usage is TRBV4-2 and J usage is TRBJ1-1; 9 bases align to TRBD1. Germline assignment: CDR1 LGHNA and CDR2 YNFKEQ. J was trimmed by 11 bases and V by 2 bases; bases with no gene match: 9. CDR3 size: 14 residues.

V is TRBV6-4 and J is TRBJ1-1; the D is unclear. CDR3 size: 14 residues. Germline lookup yields CDR1 MRHNA and CDR2 SNTAGT. The V end was cut by 3 bases, the J end by 1 base, with 9 bases between. The CDR3 DNA reads as TGTGCCAGCAGTGATTTTCCCCGGAACACTGAAGCTTTCTTT. Protein: CASSDFPRNTEAFF.

The rearrangement joins TRBV6-1 to TRBJ1-3; 9 nucleotides line up with TRBD1. This CDR3 is 16 amino acids long. After removal of 4 bases from V and 4 bases from J, the junction contained 8 bases not matched to a gene. Germline-derived CDR1 and CDR2 are MNHNS and SASEGT. The CDR3 coding sequence is TGTGCCAGCAGTGGAATTGTCGGACAGGGGGGAAACACCATATATTTT. Its protein is CASSGIVGQGGNTIYF.

The chain employs TRBV5-6 and TRBJ1-2; D gene ambiguous. The length of the CDR3 is 12 residues. CDR1 and CDR2 (germline): SGHDT, YYEEEE. V lost 2 bases and J lost 7, with 9 bases in between. The DNA for the CDR3 is TGTGCCAGCAGCTTTGCGGGGTTTGGCTACACCTTC. Encoded protein: CASSFAGFGYTF.

The V call is TRBV3-1 (or the pseudogene TRBV3-2), the J call TRBJ2-7; D perhaps matches TRBD2 (7 bases). CDR1 and CDR2 (germline): LGHDT, YNNKEL (reference sequence). Trimming shortened V by 4 bases and J by 5 bases, and 12 bases separated the two germline ends. CDR3 length: 13 amino acids. DNA for the CDR3: TGTGCCAGCAGCCCTAGGGGGGGGCACGAGCAGTACTTC. Translating it yields CASSPRGGHEQYF.

The rearrangement uses TRBV27 and TRBJ1-2, with unresolved D. Germline V gene lookup returns CDR1 MNHEY and CDR2 SMNVEV (reference sequence). This CDR3 is built from 14 residues. The V end lost 0 bases, the J end lost 0 bases, and 5 bases lay between the germline ends. DNA of the CDR3: TGTGCCAGCAGTTTATCCGCAGCTAACTATGGCTACACCTTC. Its translation is CASSLSAANYGYTF.

V usage is TRBV18 and J usage is TRBJ2-7, with 11 bases lining up with TRBD2. This CDR3 spans 16 amino acids. The V segment lost 3 bases and the J segment 6 bases; nucleotides outside the gene matches: 10. Germline V gives CDR1 KGHSH, CDR2 LQKENI. The CDR3 coding sequence is TGTGCCAGCTCACCCTCGGGGCCTAGCGGGGGGCGCGAGCAGTACTTC. Amino acids: CASSPSGPSGGREQYF.

The J gene is TRBJ1-4, the V gene TRBV7-9; D is perhaps TRBD1 (6 bases). The V gene lost 0 bases and the J gene lost 4 bases, with 9 bases spanning the gap. The CDR3 loop spans 15 amino acids. Per the germline V gene, CDR1 is SEHNR and CDR2 is FQNEAQ (reference sequence). The CDR3 bases are TGTGCCAGCAGCTTAGCTCGAGGGGGTAATGAAAAACTGTTTTTT. This encodes CASSLARGGNEKLFF.

The V call is TRBV4-2, the J call TRBJ1-2; D might be TRBD1 (5 bases). This CDR3 spans 16 amino acids. CDR1 and CDR2 from the germline V gene are LGHNA and YNFKEQ. Trimming stripped 2 bases from V and 7 bases from J, with 20 bases between. The CDR3 DNA is TGTGCCAGCAGCCAACTGTACTCAGGGAATCGGCTTGGCTACACCTTC. Amino acid sequence: CASSQLYSGNRLGYTF.

V and J are TRBV5-6 and TRBJ2-1; 12 nucleotides align to TRBD1. The CDR3 extends over 15 amino acids. Germline lookup yields CDR1 SGHDT and CDR2 YYEEEE. J gave up 4 bases and V 5 bases, and 4 bases lay outside the gene matches. CDR3 DNA sequence: TGTGCCAGCAGGTGGGGACAGGGGGCGTACAATGAGCAGTTCTTC. Its translation: CASRWGQGAYNEQFF.

The chain is built from TRBV2 and TRBJ2-3; 8 nucleotides match TRBD1. CDR1 is SNHLY, CDR2 FYNNEI, per germline. Trimming took 7 bases from V and 3 from J; bases not matched to a gene: 3. The CDR3 runs 13 residues. The CDR3 protein is CASKQGETDTQYF. In DNA form, the CDR3 reads TGTGCCAGCAAACAGGGGGAAACAGATACGCAGTATTTT.

V is TRBV19 and J is TRBJ2-1, with D tentatively TRBD1 (5 bases). The CDR3 extends over 13 amino acids. Germline CDR1 reads LNHDA; CDR2 reads SQIVND (reference sequence). Here the CDR3 DNA reads TGTGCTAGCCGGTTCGACAGCTACAATGAGCAGTTCTTC. It specifies CASRFDSYNEQFF. The complete variable domain, with remaining parts taken from reference TRBV19 and TRBJ2-1, reads DGGITQSPKYLFRKEGQNVTLSCEQNLNHDAMYWYRQDPGQGLRLIYYSQIVNDFQKGDIAEGYSVSREKKESFPLTVTSAQKNPTAFYLCASRFDSYNEQFFGPGTRLTVL.